These T cell receptor beta chains were read from a single sample in a study of patients and donors after allogeneic stem cell transplantation. TCRdb analysed the RT-PCR reads with MiXCR anew, one entry per CDR3 protein. The table lists around 30,000 distinct CDR3 sequences, about 8% of them singletons, with 45% to 60% in the top ten. Source material: blood, either unsorted or a sorted T cell fraction (not recorded which). Receptor source: a human donor who was either an allogeneic HSCT recipient or a stem cell or donor lymphocyte infusion donor (not recorded which). It is not recorded whose cells these are; they may come from a transplant donor. The CDR3 runs from the conserved cysteine through the conserved F or W. Each record gives: clone size, V gene, CDR3 length, CDR3 protein. Clone size is shown for a subset of rows, as once, few, many or a class of expanded clone.

.	TRBV28	15	CASSSPGDTSPWYTF
many	TRBV20-1	12	CSALGGDQPQHF
few	TRBV7-9	15	CASSPNRDIPYGHTF
many	TRBV7-9	16	CASSFEGEGTGAGYTF
few	TRBV5-1	14	CASSLAGTGYEQYF
many	TRBV7-2	15	CASSLKQGADYGYTF
.	TRBV6-5	15	CASSSSREFPYEQYF
many	TRBV5-1	13	CASSLQVTGELFF
.	TRBV5-1	15	CASRAGRGPNYEQYF
many	TRBV7-9	12	CASTWIEETQYF